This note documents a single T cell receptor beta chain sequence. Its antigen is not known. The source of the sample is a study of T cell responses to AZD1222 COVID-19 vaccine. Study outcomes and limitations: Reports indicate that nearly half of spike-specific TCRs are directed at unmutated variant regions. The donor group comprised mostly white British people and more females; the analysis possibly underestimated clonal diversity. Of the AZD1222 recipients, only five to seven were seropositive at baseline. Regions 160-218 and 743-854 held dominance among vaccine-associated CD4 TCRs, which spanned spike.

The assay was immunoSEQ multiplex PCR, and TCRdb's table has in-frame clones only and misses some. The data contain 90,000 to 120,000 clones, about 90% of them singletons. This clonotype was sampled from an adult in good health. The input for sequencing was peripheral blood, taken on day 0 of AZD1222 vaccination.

The CDR3 DNA follows: TGTGCCAGCAGTAAGTGGAGCAATCAGCCCCAGCATTTT. This encodes CASSKWSNQPQHF. The J gene is TRBJ1-5, the V gene TRBV6-5; D is undetermined. V was cut by 5 bases and J by 1 base, with 6 bases left in between. CDR1 and CDR2 (germline): MNHEY, SVGAGI. This CDR3 has 13 amino acids.